This is a list of T cell receptor beta chains from one sample in a study of blood T cell repertoires in COVID-19. Produced via immunoSEQ multiplex PCR; TCRdb's table is partial and in-frame only. This sample has a few hundred thousand clones; around 91% occur once, and the top ten carry roughly 2.2%. Input material: peripheral blood. The receptors were sampled from a woman aged 55 to 70 with COVID-19, enrolled during active disease. CDR3s include the opening cysteine and the closing phenylalanine or tryptophan. Each record gives: D gene, V gene, CDR3 length, clone size, J gene, CDR3 protein, CDR3 DNA. A D gene is named only where the DNA matches it firmly. Clone size appears in some rows only: once, few, many, or a class for an expanded clone.

NA	TRBV11-3	13	NA	TRBJ1-1	CASSLTEPGEAFF	TGTGCCAGCAGCTTAACCGAACCCGGTGAAGCTTTCTTT
NA	TRBV7-2	13	NA	TRBJ1-1	CASSLLGGTEAFF	TGTGCCAGCAGCTTATTAGGAGGGACTGAAGCTTTCTTT
TRBD2	TRBV5-1	14	NA	TRBJ2-7	CASSASGGAYEQYF	TGCGCCAGCAGCGCTAGCGGGGGGGCCTACGAGCAGTACTTC
NA	TRBV5-1	14	once	TRBJ1-2	CASSLGTANYGYTF	TGCGCCAGCAGCTTGGGGACAGCTAACTATGGCTACACCTTC
NA	TRBV10-2	15	NA	TRBJ1-2	CASSDFGVSSYGYTF	TGCGCCAGCAGTGATTTTGGTGTTTCCAGCTATGGCTACACCTTC
NA	TRBV6-4	13	NA	TRBJ1-1	CASSEARGAEAFF	TGTGCCAGCAGTGAAGCCAGGGGCGCTGAAGCTTTCTTT
TRBD1	TRBV6-2/TRBV6-3	14	NA	TRBJ2-7	CASSQDRVSYEQYF	TGTGCCAGCAGCCAGGACAGGGTTTCCTACGAGCAGTACTTC
TRBD2	TRBV6-5	15	NA	TRBJ2-2	CASSSSGAGTGELFF	TGTGCCAGCAGTTCAAGCGGGGCGGGCACCGGGGAGCTGTTTTTT
NA	TRBV18	15	NA	TRBJ2-7	CASSPADGSSYEQYF	TGTGCCAGCTCACCGGCGGATGGGAGCTCCTACGAGCAGTACTTC
NA	TRBV6-6	14	once	TRBJ2-7	CASSYYAGAYEQYF	TGTGCCAGCAGTTACTATGCGGGTGCCTACGAGCAGTACTTC
NA	TRBV21-1	14	NA	TRBJ1-1	CASSKMTALEGAFF	TGTGCCAGCAGCAAAATGACCGCACTTGAGGGAGCTTTCTTT
NA	TRBV4-2	17	NA	TRBJ1-3	CASSPNTLRLFLSTIYF	TGTGCCAGCAGCCCTAACACCCTCAGACTATTTTTGTCGACCATATATTTT
TRBD2	TRBV5-1	17	NA	TRBJ2-3	CASSKGLAGTGTDTQYF	TGCGCCAGCAGCAAGGGACTAGCGGGGACGGGGACAGATACGCAGTATTTT
TRBD1	TRBV18	14	NA	TRBJ1-4	CASSRGQGDEKLFF	TGTGCCAGCTCACGGGGACAGGGAGATGAAAAACTGTTTTTT
NA	TRBV4-1	15	NA	TRBJ1-5	CASSQAEGVNQPQHF	TGCGCCAGCAGCCAAGCAGAGGGGGTCAATCAGCCCCAGCATTTT
NA	TRBV19	15	NA	TRBJ2-4	CASSPGSQYKNIQYF	TGTGCCAGTAGTCCCGGTAGCCAATACAAAAACATTCAGTACTTC
TRBD1	TRBV27	15	NA	TRBJ1-1	CASSRDRGLGTEAFF	TGTGCCAGCAGCCGGGACAGGGGGCTCGGCACTGAAGCTTTCTTT
NA	TRBV6-6	14	NA	TRBJ1-2	CASSSRERGSSYTF	TGTGCCAGCAGTTCCCGGGAGAGAGGGAGTAGCTACACCTTC
NA	TRBV30	12	NA	TRBJ1-2	CAWSGGGYGYTF	TGTGCCTGGAGTGGCGGGGGCTATGGCTACACCTTC
TRBD1	TRBV10-3	15	NA	TRBJ1-6	CAIHDRDRDNSPLHF	TGTGCCATCCACGACCGGGACAGGGATAATTCACCCCTCCACTTT
NA	TRBV6-6	11	NA	TRBJ1-2	CASREGYGYTF	TGTGCCAGCAGGGAGGGGTATGGCTACACCTTC
TRBD1	TRBV7-8	16	NA	TRBJ1-3	CASMGGQGITGNTIYF	TGTGCCAGCATGGGAGGACAGGGGATTACAGGAAACACCATATATTTT
TRBD1	TRBV6-1	16	once	TRBJ1-1	CASSGFMGTGLDEAFF	TGTGCCAGCAGTGGGTTTATGGGGACAGGGCTTGATGAAGCTTTCTTT
NA	TRBV11-1	15	once	TRBJ1-1	CASSLERDPGTEAFF	TGTGCCAGCAGCTTAGAGCGGGACCCCGGCACTGAAGCTTTCTTT
TRBD1	TRBV7-6	13	NA	TRBJ1-2	CATPTGVESGYTF	TGTGCCACCCCGACAGGGGTCGAGAGTGGCTACACCTTC
NA	TRBV2	15	NA	TRBJ1-4	CASKGAGSNNEKLFF	TGTGCCAGCAAGGGAGCAGGATCGAATAATGAAAAACTGTTTTTT
TRBD1	TRBV5-6	18	NA	TRBJ2-7	CASSPGTGGWVVFYEQYF	TGTGCCAGCAGCCCCGGGACAGGGGGATGGGTCGTTTTCTACGAGCAGTACTTC
NA	TRBV6-4	13	NA	TRBJ1-6	CASSRDFASPLHF	TGTGCCAGCAGCCGGGACTTCGCGTCACCCCTCCACTTT
TRBD1	TRBV18	14	NA	TRBJ1-1	CASLIDRGATEAFF	TGTGCCAGCCTAATCGACAGGGGAGCCACTGAAGCTTTCTTT
NA	TRBV5-5	15	NA	TRBJ1-6	CASSLVQVNNSPLHF	TGTGCCAGCAGCTTGGTACAGGTTAATAATTCACCCCTCCACTTT
NA	TRBV18	15	NA	TRBJ1-1	CASSPSRVEDTEAFF	TGTGCCAGCTCACCCTCCAGGGTAGAGGACACTGAAGCTTTCTTT
NA	TRBV5-6	17	NA	TRBJ2-3	CASSSPAGNIDTDTQYF	TGTGCCAGCAGCTCCCCGGCAGGGAATATAGACACAGATACGCAGTATTTT
NA	TRBV9	13	NA	TRBJ1-3	CASSVSGGNTIYF	TGTGCCAGCAGCGTAAGCGGAGGAAACACCATATATTTT
TRBD2	TRBV29-1	14	once	TRBJ2-1	CSVALGTSGNEQFF	TGCAGCGTAGCACTTGGGACTAGCGGCAATGAGCAGTTCTTC
NA	TRBV18	13	NA	TRBJ1-2	CASSPSAVYGYTF	TGTGCCAGCTCACCGTCAGCGGTCTATGGCTACACCTTC
NA	TRBV15	13	NA	TRBJ1-1	CATSRDRNTEAFF	TGTGCCACCAGCAGAGACAGGAACACTGAAGCTTTCTTT
TRBD1	TRBV5-6	15	NA	TRBJ1-2	CASSVYRQGGNGYTF	TGTGCCAGCAGCGTTTACCGACAGGGCGGGAATGGCTACACCTTC
TRBD1	TRBV6-5	14	NA	TRBJ2-2	CASTGQVGTGELFF	TGTGCCAGCACGGGACAGGTCGGGACCGGGGAGCTGTTTTTT
TRBD1	TRBV5-1	14	NA	TRBJ2-2	CASRDRQNTGELFF	TGCGCCAGCAGGGACAGGCAAAACACCGGGGAGCTGTTTTTT
TRBD1	TRBV28	15	NA	TRBJ2-5	CASSSGTAPGETQYF	TGTGCCAGCAGTTCCGGGACAGCCCCGGGAGAGACCCAGTACTTC
TRBD1	TRBV7-2	14	NA	TRBJ2-5	CASSLTRGQRTQYF	TGTGCCAGCAGCTTAACCAGGGGGCAGAGGACCCAGTACTTC
NA	TRBV2	14	NA	TRBJ2-1	CASSLQSSYNEQFF	TGTGCCAGCAGTCTCCAGTCTTCCTACAATGAGCAGTTCTTC
NA	TRBV27	14	NA	TRBJ1-2	CASSLKGLGYGYTF	TGTGCCAGCAGTTTGAAGGGGTTGGGGTATGGCTACACCTTC
TRBD2	TRBV9	17	NA	TRBJ2-3	CASSVGGLAGATDTQYF	TGTGCCAGCAGCGTAGGAGGGCTAGCGGGGGCGACAGATACGCAGTATTTT
NA	TRBV3-1/TRBV3-2	15	NA	TRBJ1-4	CASSQGPGLNEKLFF	TGTGCCAGCAGCCAAGGCCCGGGTTTGAATGAAAAACTGTTTTTT
NA	TRBV30	13	NA	TRBJ1-6	CAWNQGRDSPLHF	TGTGCCTGGAATCAGGGGAGGGATTCACCCCTCCACTTT
NA	TRBV6-2/TRBV6-3	22	NA	TRBJ2-6	CASSPDSGRVTGLDSGANVLTF	TGTGCCAGCAGCCCGGACAGTGGTCGTGTCACCGGTCTTGACTCTGGGGCCAACGTCCTGACTTTC
NA	TRBV5-4	15	NA	TRBJ1-3	CASSWGRGSGNTIYF	TGTGCCAGCAGCTGGGGGCGGGGGTCTGGAAACACCATATATTTT
TRBD1	TRBV7-2	13	NA	TRBJ1-1	CASSRTGGTEAFF	TGTGCCAGCAGCCGGACAGGGGGCACTGAAGCTTTCTTT
TRBD1	TRBV7-2	17	NA	TRBJ2-6	CASSFRTGSSGANVLTF	TGTGCCAGCAGCTTTCGGACAGGGTCCTCTGGGGCCAACGTCCTGACTTTC
NA	TRBV6-5	14	NA	TRBJ1-2	CASSYARGTSGYTF	TGTGCCAGCAGTTACGCCCGCGGTACCTCTGGCTACACCTTC
NA	TRBV7-2	14	NA	TRBJ1-1	CASSSPLLNTEAFF	TGTGCCAGCAGCTCCCCACTTTTGAACACTGAAGCTTTCTTT
TRBD2	TRBV19	14	NA	TRBJ2-2	CASSIGAGAGELFF	TGTGCCAGTAGTATAGGTGCGGGGGCCGGGGAGCTGTTTTTT
TRBD1	TRBV4-1	15	NA	TRBJ1-4	CASSSPGQGSEKLFF	TGCGCCAGCAGCTCCCCGGGACAGGGGTCTGAAAAACTGTTTTTT
NA	TRBV7-9	14	NA	TRBJ1-5	CASSLEGGNQPQHF	TGTGCCAGCAGCTTAGAGGGGGGCAATCAGCCCCAGCATTTT